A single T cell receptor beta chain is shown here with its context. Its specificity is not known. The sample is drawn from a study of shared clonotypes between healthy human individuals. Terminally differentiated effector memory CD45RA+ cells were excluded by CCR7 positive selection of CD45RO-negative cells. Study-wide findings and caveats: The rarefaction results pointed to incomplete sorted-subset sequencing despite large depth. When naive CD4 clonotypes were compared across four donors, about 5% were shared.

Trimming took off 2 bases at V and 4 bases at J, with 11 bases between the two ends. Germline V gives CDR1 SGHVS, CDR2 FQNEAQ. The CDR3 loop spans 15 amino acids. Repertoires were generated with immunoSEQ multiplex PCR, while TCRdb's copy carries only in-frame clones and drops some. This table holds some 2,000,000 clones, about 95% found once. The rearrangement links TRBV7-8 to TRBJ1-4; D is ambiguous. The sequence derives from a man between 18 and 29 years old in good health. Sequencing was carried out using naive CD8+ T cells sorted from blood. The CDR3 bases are TGTGCCAGCAGCTTACGGGCAGGCATTAATGAAAAACTGTTTTTT. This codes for CASSLRAGINEKLFF.